A few counts support the clone carrying this TCR beta chain. Sequencing targeted expressed TCRB transcripts, as all isolated RNA had been reverse transcribed. Here immunoSEQ multiplex PCR was the method, and the copy in TCRdb shows in-frame clones only, minus some. The repertoire holds about 370,000 clones, with about 15% as singletons. This record belongs to a study of beta chain features in type 1 diabetes. This CDR3 region has 14 residues. Germline loops: CDR1 MNHEY, CDR2 SVGAGI. V lost 1 base, J lost 5 bases, and 2 bases stayed unmatched. In total, each donor contributed a single heparinised blood draw that averaged roughly 110 mL.

This rearrangement joins TRBV6-5 to TRBJ1-1; 9 nucleotides match TRBD1. The sample consisted of naive CD4+ T cells from blood. The sequence was obtained from a woman under 30 in good health. This CDR3 reads CASSYWTGETEAFF. The CDR3 region has the DNA TGTGCCAGCAGTTACTGGACAGGGGAAACTGAAGCTTTCTTT.